This entry is about one T cell receptor beta chain. Its matching antigen is unknown. These data originate in a study of blood T cells in healthy people across ages. General study results and limits: Roughly linearly, TCR beta diversity per million T cells fell as age increased. In long-lived donors, naive CD4+ cell counts and diversity exceeded those of aged donors.

It was with a sample-barcoded 5' primer and a J-beta primer mix that a second PCR of about 6 to 11 cycles was run. A tag from a template-switch adaptor with 12 random nucleotides marked each cDNA molecule. TCRdb analysed the 5' RACE reads with MiXCR anew, one entry per CDR3 protein. This table holds some 1,800,000 distinct CDR3 sequences, more than 35% found once. Germline assignment: CDR1 SGHRS and CDR2 YFSETQ. The CDR3 spans 16 residues. The origin of this receptor is a human donor in good health. The V gene is TRBV5-1, the J gene TRBJ2-4; D may be TRBD1 (6 bases). The J call could be wrong; TRBJ2-5 is a better fit for the DNA end. The specimen sequenced was blood. This chain's CDR3 is CASSSRTEFAQETQYF. The CDR3 DNA sequence: TGCGCCAGCAGCTCCCGGACAGAATTCGCCCAAGAGACCCAGTACTTC.